This TCR beta chain comes out of a study of blood T cell repertoires in COVID-19. Turning to the study itself: Whether acute or convalescent, the COVID-19 samples came from the United States, Italy and Spain. T cells, B-cell-depleted T cells, or PBMCs provided the cDNA or gDNA that served as material.

Trimming cost V 6 bases and J 1 base; bases outside gene matches: 4. CDR3 length equals 16 residues. From germline, CDR1 is SEHNR and CDR2 FQNEAQ (reference sequence). Assay: immunoSEQ multiplex PCR; the TCRdb copy retains only in-frame clones and omits some. The table shows about 220,000 clones, with roughly 84% occurring only once. Sequenced material: peripheral blood. The rearrangement uses TRBV7-9 and TRBJ2-5; the match to TRBD2 covers 14 bases. The TCR sequence derives from an older woman who had recovered from COVID-19. The CDR3 region is CASRPGTSGGQETQYF. The CDR3 DNA is TGTGCCAGCAGGCCCGGGACTAGCGGGGGCCAAGAGACCCAGTACTTC.